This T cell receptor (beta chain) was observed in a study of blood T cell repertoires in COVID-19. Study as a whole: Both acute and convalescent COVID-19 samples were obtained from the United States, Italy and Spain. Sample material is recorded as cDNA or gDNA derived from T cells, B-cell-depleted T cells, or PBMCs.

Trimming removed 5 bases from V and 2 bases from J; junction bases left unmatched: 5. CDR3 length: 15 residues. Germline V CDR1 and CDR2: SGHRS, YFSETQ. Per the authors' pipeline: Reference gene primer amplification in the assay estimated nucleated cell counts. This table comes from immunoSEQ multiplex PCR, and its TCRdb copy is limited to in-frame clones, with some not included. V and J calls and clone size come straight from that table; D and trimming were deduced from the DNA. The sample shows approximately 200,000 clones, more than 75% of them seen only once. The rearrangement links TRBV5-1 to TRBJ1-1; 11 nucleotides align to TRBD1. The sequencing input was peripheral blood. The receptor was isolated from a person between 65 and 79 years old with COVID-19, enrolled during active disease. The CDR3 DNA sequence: TGCGCCAGCAGACTGGGACAGGGGGTAAACACTGAAGCTTTCTTT. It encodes CASRLGQGVNTEAFF.